This T cell receptor beta chain was obtained from a study of naive and memory T cell subsets. Study observations and caveats: Clonotypes are single alpha or beta chains, not paired receptors. In CD4 and CD8 cells, diversity dropped from naive through EMRA. Especially in CD8 cells, naive repertoires contained a few larger clonotypes, possibly CD45RA-re-expressing memory cells.

Trimming removed 4 bases at V and 1 base at J, with 11 bases between. The germline V gene has CDR1 LGHDT and CDR2 YNNKEL (reference sequence). The CDR3 is 15 residues long. This clonotype was picked up many times. Its antigen remains unidentified. After CD4 positive bead selection, the CD4-negative fraction gave CD8 T cells. An equimolar mix of two oligonucleotides served as the beta constant-region primer for TRBC1 and TRBC2. Nested alpha and beta constant-region primers with the SP2 primer drove four PCR rounds on ligated cDNA. A 12-nucleotide UMI and the SP2 primer were added to the cDNA 3' end by oligonucleotide ligation. TCRdb recomputed calls from the UMI-ligation and nested PCR reads with MiXCR, one row per CDR3 protein. Of 130,000 to 150,000 distinct CDR3 sequences in the sample, about 23% were seen once.

The chain employs TRBV3-1 and TRBJ2-1; weak D call: TRBD2 (5 bases). The sequencing input was naive CD4+ T cells from blood. This clonotype was obtained from a human donor in good health. CDR3 region: CASSPDSLSYNEQFF. The CDR3 nucleotides are TGTGCCAGCAGCCCGGACTCTCTATCCTACAATGAGCAGTTCTTC.